This T cell receptor beta chain originates from a study of blood T cell repertoires in COVID-19. Study-level background: Italy, Spain and the United States were the sources of the convalescent and acute COVID-19 samples. PBMCs, B-cell-depleted T cells, or T cells were the source of the cDNA or gDNA that made up the material.

Per the authors' pipeline: Estimates of nucleated cell counts were drawn from the amplification of reference gene primers. Sequencing was performed with immunoSEQ multiplex PCR; in TCRdb, only in-frame clones are kept and a portion is missing. The V and J calls and clone size are taken from that table; D and trimming were inferred from the DNA. Found here are approximately 250,000 clones, over 65% of them singletons; the top ten hold about 5%. Germline loops: CDR1 SGHTA, CDR2 FQGTGA. Trimming removed 5 bases from V and 7 bases from J, with 12 bases in between. The CDR3 extends over 14 amino acids. This receptor was obtained from a man aged 55-75 years who had recovered from COVID-19. The chain couples TRBV7-3 to TRBJ1-6; the D gene is possibly TRBD1 (6 bases). What was sequenced was peripheral blood. CDR3 loop: CASSRDTINSPLHF. The CDR3 DNA is TGTGCCAGCAGCCGGGACACGATAAATTCACCCCTCCACTTT.